This T cell receptor beta chain is from a study of T-cell memory formation after mild COVID-19 (dated by TCRdb to about 2021). Broadly, across the study: TCR sequence clusters from the two donors were largely donor specific. The cohort comprised two young, previously healthy adult volunteers, one female and one male. In two donors, T-cell clones that expanded and contracted after mild COVID-19 were tracked by sequencing TCRalpha and TCRbeta repertoires over time. Study-wide findings and limitations: Only a couple of mild cases were covered in the study, and larger cohorts including severe cases with pre-infection samples were considered necessary. Clones contracting from day 15 to 85 had balanced CD4/CD8 phenotypes, while a second wave expanding from day 15 to 37 was biased towards CD4+. Contracting CD4+ clones turned up mainly in the CM and EM memory subsets, whereas EMRA was where CD8+ clones were enriched. Whether the second-wave clones peaking on day 37 were SARS-CoV-2 specific was not confirmed. Some responding clones were detected in pre-infection memory, suggesting pre-existing cross-reactive memory T cells joined the SARS-CoV-2 response.

PBMCs were isolated by Ficoll-Paque density gradient centrifugation. The listed sequencing device is Illumina NovaSeq 6000. cDNA libraries for TCRalpha and TCRbeta were prepared by 5'RACE using constant-segment primers, with sample barcodes and unique molecular identifiers added. Trizol reagent was used to extract RNA from every sample. Libraries were amplified in two PCR steps, with a second sample barcode and Illumina TruSeq adapters added in the second step. Sequencing of libraries was performed on an Illumina NovaSeq with 2 x 150 bp paired-end reads. The paper's processing steps were these. With migec v1.2.7, reads were demultiplexed and then collapsed into UMI-guided consensus sequences. Using mixcr v2.1.11, the UMI consensuses were aligned to TRA and TRB V and J templates and assembled into clonotypes. Expanded or contracted clonotypes were those called significant by both edgeR and NoisET, with noise models trained on biological replicates. edgeR calls used a false discovery rate-adjusted p below 0.01 and a log2 fold-change threshold of 1. As an exploratory analysis of dynamics, max-normalized trajectories of the 1000 most abundant clonotypes were examined by PCA with hierarchical clustering. Each responding clone was given a CD4 or CD8 phenotype based on the CD4+ and CD8+ repertoires, which had been sequenced separately. The public reads were reprocessed in TCRdb via fastp at Q25 and MiXCR, keeping in-frame beta chains. CDR3 protein sequences are deduplicated, and each keeps its most common genes and DNA. TCRdb, not the authors, supplied the V and J calls. The sample has about 210,000 distinct CDR3 sequences on record, approximately 30% of them singletons. More than 9.5% of the sample lies in the top ten.

Based on the germline V gene, the CDR1 and CDR2 sequences are SGHTA and FQGNSA. V lost 5 bases and J lost 5 bases, and the count of bases not matched to a germline gene is 7. From cysteine to phenylalanine, the CDR3 is 14 amino acids long. Only CDR3 DNA remains: 42 bases, in frame from the first base. Notes on this clonotype: The antigen this receptor binds is unknown. Nothing much larger sits one base from this clone, and base qualities are not available.

Sequencing was performed on PBMCs or a T cell subset sorted from them (not recorded which). The TCR was taken from an adult woman who had mild COVID-19 (a few samples of this study predate the infection). The sample titles of this study are shuffled in the database, so cell type and time point are left out; the donor was told from shared clones. This sequence uses TRBV7-2 and TRBJ1-1; TRBD1 aligns with 8 central bases. The DNA reads as follows: TGTGCCAGCAGCCAGACAGGGGCGTCGACTGAAGCTTTCTTT. This sequence encodes CASSQTGASTEAFF.